This TCR beta chain was obtained from a study of blood T cell repertoires in COVID-19. At the level of the study: The samples span acute and convalescent COVID-19 from the United States, Italy and Spain. From T cells, B-cell-depleted T cells, or PBMCs came the material, which was cDNA or gDNA.

The protocol was immunoSEQ multiplex PCR, while the TCRdb copy is restricted to in-frame clones and leaves out a portion. The table records about 190,000 clones, roughly 90% of them present only once. The germline V gene has CDR1 LGHDT and CDR2 YNNKEL (reference sequence). Trimming left V 0 bases short and J 8 bases short, with 14 bases between. The CDR3 has 15 residues. The source material was peripheral blood. This sequence originates from a middle-aged man with acute or convalescent COVID-19. This chain uses TRBV3-1 (or the pseudogene TRBV3-2) with TRBJ1-3; no clear D gene. CDR3 sequence reads: CASSQDNPSAHTIYF. The CDR3 DNA reads as TGTGCCAGCAGCCAAGATAATCCTAGTGCGCACACCATATATTTT.